The next 31 T cell receptor beta chains were all read from a single sample in a study of T cell responses to AZD1222 COVID-19 vaccine. Assay: immunoSEQ multiplex PCR; the TCRdb copy retains only in-frame clones and omits some. The sample includes 73,000 or so clones, about 87% of them seen just once. Specimen: peripheral blood, collected on day 0 of AZD1222 vaccination. Receptor source: an adult in good health.

The chain combines TRBV3-1 (or the pseudogene TRBV3-2) with TRBJ2-7; the D gene is possibly TRBD2 (5 bases). Germline lookup yields CDR1 LGHDT and CDR2 YNNKEL (reference sequence). CDR3 length: 14 amino acids. The ends were cut back, 3 bases at V and 5 bases at J, with 14 bases in the middle. The CDR3 sequence is CASSQGASTHEQYF. The CDR3 DNA follows: TGTGCCAGCAGCCAGGGAGCAAGTACCCACGAGCAGTACTTC.

The chain couples TRBV6-5 to TRBJ2-4, with D possibly matching TRBD1 (6 bases). In germline, CDR1 is MNHEY, CDR2 SVGAGI. The germline V and J ends were trimmed by 7 bases and 4 bases, with 11 bases remaining between them. The CDR3 covers 13 residues. The CDR3 here is CASNARGKNIQYF. The DNA of the CDR3 is TGTGCCAGCAATGCCAGGGGTAAAAACATTCAGTACTTC.

This chain joins TRBV11-2 and TRBJ1-2; no definite D call. Between the trimmed V and J ends, which lost 1 base and 8 bases, there was a span of 14 bases. CDR1 SGHAT and CDR2 FQNNGV come from the germline V gene. The CDR3 is 14 amino acids. The DNA of the CDR3 is TGTGCCAGCAGCTTAGGGGGTAGGAATCGGGGCTACACCTTC. Amino acid sequence: CASSLGGRNRGYTF.

The chain carries TRBV7-8 and TRBJ2-1; D unresolved. Germline V gene data show CDR1 as SGHVS and CDR2 as FQNEAQ. Trimming left V 5 bases short and J 6 bases short, with 14 bases between. The CDR3 length is 14 residues. The CDR3 bases are TGTGCCAGCAGCCCCCGGACCATGGCCAATGAGCAGTTCTTC. It encodes CASSPRTMANEQFF.

Only one count was recorded for this clone. The genes are TRBV6-2 or TRBV6-3 and TRBJ2-2; 12 nucleotides agree with TRBD1. Germline V gene lookup returns CDR1 MNHEY and CDR2 SVGEGT. The CDR3 is 19 residues long. The V gene end was trimmed by 5 bases and the J gene end by 1 base; junction bases not matched to a gene: 11. CDR3 DNA sequence: TGTGCCAGCAGTGGACCGGGACAGGGGGCTGAGGTGAACACCGGGGAGCTGTTTTTT. Residues: CASSGPGQGAEVNTGELFF.

The chain employs TRBV28 and TRBJ1-5, with D possibly matching TRBD1 (5 bases). The germline V and J ends were trimmed by 2 bases and 4 bases, with 12 bases remaining between them. Germline-derived CDR1 and CDR2 are MDHEN and SYDVKM. This CDR3 is 15 amino acids long. The CDR3 coding sequence is TGTGCCAGCAGTTTAAGGGGTTCGGGTAATCAGCCCCAGCATTTT. It is translated as CASSLRGSGNQPQHF.

The gene calls are TRBV5-7 and TRBJ1-5; maybe TRBD1 (6 bases). TRBV5-7 is given ORF status, its function remaining uncertain. This CDR3 spans 16 amino acids. Trimming removed 0 bases at V and 3 bases at J, with 13 bases between. This CDR3 is CASSLAPGQYNQPQHF. Here the CDR3 DNA reads TGTGCCAGCAGCTTGGCACCGGGACAATACAATCAGCCCCAGCATTTT.

The V call is TRBV27, the J call TRBJ2-2; 7 positions match TRBD2. The junction had 3 bases not matched to a gene; V was cut back by 6 bases and J by 8 bases. Germline-derived CDR1 and CDR2 are MNHEY and SMNVEV (reference sequence). This CDR3 is 12 amino acids long. The CDR3: CASSGGKGELFF. The CDR3 DNA is TGTGCCAGCAGCGGGGGGAAGGGGGAGCTGTTTTTT.

This rearrangement joins TRBV10-3 to TRBJ2-7; 10 bases match TRBD2. Germline lookup yields CDR1 ENHRY and CDR2 SYGVKD. CDR3 size: 11 residues. V was clipped by 11 bases and J by 6 bases; unmatched bases: 4. In DNA, the CDR3 is TGTGCCTCACAGCGGGAGGGCGAGCAGTACTTC. Translating gives CASQREGEQYF.

The chain couples TRBV5-6 to TRBJ2-2; 9 nucleotides line up with TRBD1. J was trimmed by 5 bases and V by 3 bases; bases with no gene match: 8. Germline lookup yields CDR1 SGHDT and CDR2 YYEEEE. The CDR3 loop spans 16 amino acids. The CDR3 sequence is CASSWSGQGRTGELFF. DNA for the CDR3: TGTGCCAGCAGCTGGTCGGGACAGGGAAGAACCGGGGAGCTGTTTTTT. Drawing the rest from reference TRBV5-6 and TRBJ2-2, the complete variable domain is DAGVTQSPTHLIKTRGQQVTLRCSPKSGHDTVSWYQQALGQGPQFIFQYYEEEERQRGNFPDRFSGHQFPNYSSELNVNALLLGDSALYLCASSWSGQGRTGELFFGEGSRLTVL.

The gene calls are TRBV2 and TRBJ2-2; D unresolved. CDR1 is SNHLY, CDR2 FYNNEI, per germline. The CDR3 length is 13 residues. Trimming left V 11 bases short and J 2 bases short, with 12 bases between. CDR3: CAQSRVNTGELFF. In DNA, the CDR3 is TGTGCCCAGTCGCGCGTCAACACCGGGGAGCTGTTTTTT.

The V call is TRBV7-8, the J call TRBJ1-1; D may be TRBD1 (6 bases). Trimming pared 5 bases from V and 8 bases from J, leaving 21 bases between. The germline CDR1 and CDR2 sequences are SGHVS and FQNEAQ. The CDR3 contains 15 residues. CDR3 protein: CASSEVSGHLPEAFF. For the CDR3, the DNA is TGTGCCAGCAGCGAAGTCTCGGGACACCTGCCCGAAGCTTTCTTT.

Only one count was recorded for this clone. The V and J genes are TRBV27 and TRBJ2-1; D unresolved. CDR1 is MNHEY, CDR2 SMNVEV, per germline (reference sequence). Trimming left V 2 bases short and J 2 bases short, with 4 bases between. The CDR3 has 13 amino acids. CDR3 DNA sequence: TGTGCCAGCAGTTTAGACACCTACAATGAGCAGTTCTTC. It yields the protein CASSLDTYNEQFF.

The gene calls are TRBV4-3 and TRBJ1-6; no definite D call. Trimming cost V 0 bases and J 0 bases, with 12 bases left between them. Germline V gives CDR1 LGHNA, CDR2 YSLEER. The CDR3 consists of 18 residues. DNA for the CDR3: TGCGCCAGCAGCCAAGAGAGGGCTGGAGTCTCCTATAATTCACCCCTCCACTTT. This translates into CASSQERAGVSYNSPLHF.

The rearrangement joins TRBV6-1 to TRBJ2-3, with 9 bases that match TRBD2. The CDR3 has 15 amino acids. Trimming at V came to 2 bases and at J to 3 bases, leaving 3 bases not matched to a gene. Germline-derived CDR1 and CDR2 are MNHNS and SASEGT. In DNA, the CDR3 is TGTGCCAGCAGTGAACAGCGGGGGGAGACAGATACGCAGTATTTT. Protein sequence: CASSEQRGETDTQYF.

V gene TRBV28 combines with J gene TRBJ2-5, with 14 nucleotides matching TRBD2. The length of the CDR3 is 16 residues. Germline V lookup: CDR1 MDHEN, CDR2 SYDVKM. With 5 bases clipped from V and 5 bases from J, the junction kept 7 bases outside the gene matches. The CDR3 protein is CASSERWTSGGETQYF. DNA for the CDR3: TGTGCCAGCAGTGAAAGATGGACTAGCGGGGGGGAGACCCAGTACTTC.

This chain connects TRBV9 to TRBJ2-7; 9 positions match TRBD2. Germline V gene sequence: CDR1 SGDLS, CDR2 YYNGEE. The CDR3 is 15 residues long. V lost 4 bases to trimming and J lost 0 bases; unmatched junction nucleotides: 5. The CDR3 spells CASSPSGGNSYEQYF. DNA of the CDR3: TGTGCCAGCAGCCCCAGCGGGGGGAACTCCTACGAGCAGTACTTC.

J is TRBJ2-1 and V is TRBV5-1; TRBD2 agrees at 9 bases. This CDR3 is 16 amino acids long. Per germline, CDR1 SGHRS and CDR2 YFSETQ. J lost 8 bases, V lost 0 bases, and 9 bases had no gene match. The CDR3 spells CASSLEASGAGDEQFF. The CDR3 nucleotides are TGCGCCAGCAGCTTGGAGGCTAGCGGGGCCGGGGATGAGCAGTTCTTC.

This clone was detected only once. This chain links TRBV7-9 with TRBJ1-2; D is undetermined. The CDR3 consists of 14 residues. The V gene's germline CDR1 is SEHNR and CDR2 FQNEAQ (reference sequence). V lost 7 bases to trimming and J lost 3 bases, with 15 bases between them. The CDR3 region has the DNA TGTGCCAGCAAAGAGACCCCCTCTCACTATGGCTACACCTTC. This gives the protein CASKETPSHYGYTF.

The chain is built from TRBV6-2 or TRBV6-3 and TRBJ1-4; maybe TRBD1 (6 bases). The germline CDR1 and CDR2 sequences are MNHEY and SVGEGT. The CDR3 sequence is 15 residues long. V was cut by 6 bases and J by 0 bases, with 11 bases left in between. The chain's CDR3 is CASSLGQPTNEKLFF. The CDR3 DNA is TGTGCCAGCAGCCTTGGACAGCCAACTAATGAAAAACTGTTTTTT.

This CDR3 reads CAWSWGTEGYEQYF. The CDR3 DNA follows: TGTGCCTGGAGTTGGGGGACGGAGGGCTACGAGCAGTACTTC. The V call is TRBV30, the J call TRBJ2-7; TRBD2 might be the D (6 bases). The CDR3 has 14 residues. With 2 bases removed from V and 3 bases from J, the gap between germline ends came to 14 bases. Germline V lookup: CDR1 GTSNPN, CDR2 SVGIG (reference sequence).

The chain links TRBV18 to TRBJ1-5, with D perhaps TRBD1 (5 bases). Germline CDR1 KGHSH, CDR2 LQKENI. The CDR3 is 14 amino acids. V was trimmed by 3 bases and J by 0 bases, leaving 6 bases between them. The CDR3 protein is CASSPGDSNQPQHF. The DNA for the CDR3 is TGTGCCAGCTCACCGGGGGATAGCAATCAGCCCCAGCATTTT.

The CDR3 DNA reads as TGTGCCAGCAGCTTAAACCCCTCAGCGGGGGGGACAGATACGCAGTATTTT. This sequence encodes CASSLNPSAGGTDTQYF. The genes are TRBV7-3 and TRBJ2-3; 10 bases agree with TRBD2. The V gene end was trimmed by 1 base and the J gene end by 3 bases; junction bases not matched to a gene: 7. Germline CDR1 reads SGHTA; CDR2 reads FQGTGA. This CDR3 has 17 residues.

V usage is TRBV5-1 and J usage is TRBJ2-7, with TRBD2 matching over 9 bases. Trimming removed 0 bases from V and 0 bases from J; junction bases left unmatched: 1. The CDR3 has 15 amino acids. Germline V gene data show CDR1 as SGHRS and CDR2 as YFSETQ. The CDR3 nucleotides are TGCGCCAGCAGCTTGGCAGCGGGGGGCTCCTACGAGCAGTACTTC. Translating it yields CASSLAAGGSYEQYF.

This rearrangement joins TRBV7-9 to TRBJ1-2; maybe TRBD1 (5 bases). Trimming stripped 0 bases from V and 2 bases from J, with 10 bases between. CDR1 and CDR2 (germline): SEHNR, FQNEAQ (reference sequence). CDR3 length: 15 residues. CDR3 in DNA: TGTGCCAGCAGCTTAGCAGGGACGTTGAACTATGGCTACACCTTC. Translation gives CASSLAGTLNYGYTF.

The rearrangement uses TRBV7-2 and TRBJ2-3; the match to TRBD2 covers 8 bases. From germline, CDR1 is SGHTA and CDR2 FQGNSA. This CDR3 contains 14 residues. Trimming removed 11 bases from V and 2 bases from J; junction bases left unmatched: 9. The CDR3 DNA is TGTGCCTCCCAGGTAGCGGGGTCCACAGATACGCAGTATTTT. The encoded protein is CASQVAGSTDTQYF.

The DNA for the CDR3 is TGCGCCAGCAGCTTGGCACCGGACAGGGGCTCGGGAGACGGGGAGCTGTTTTTT. Residues: CASSLAPDRGSGDGELFF. This chain uses TRBV5-1 with TRBJ2-2; the match to TRBD1 covers 9 bases. V lost 0 bases, J lost 7 bases, and 13 bases stayed unmatched. Germline CDR1 is SGHRS and CDR2 is YFSETQ. CDR3 length: 18 amino acids.

This clone was picked up a small number of times. The chain combines TRBV9 with TRBJ1-3, with 9 bases fitting TRBD1. J lost 4 bases, V lost 4 bases, and 6 bases had no gene match. The CDR3 is 15 residues long. Germline CDR1 SGDLS, CDR2 YYNGEE. This CDR3 is CASSSTGGRGNTIYF. The CDR3, as DNA: TGTGCCAGCAGCTCGACAGGGGGGCGAGGAAACACCATATATTTT.

CDR3 coding DNA: TGTGCCACCAGCATACATCTTGTGGCGAGGAGTAACTACAATGAGCAGTTCTTC. Translated, it gives CATSIHLVARSNYNEQFF. The chain uses TRBV15 and TRBJ2-1; D gene ambiguous. V was pared by 4 bases and J by 3 bases, with 22 bases between. The CDR3 has 18 amino acids. CDR1 and CDR2 (germline): LNHNV, YYDKDF (reference sequence).

The genes are TRBV24-1 and TRBJ1-5; 8 nucleotides line up with TRBD1. V was clipped by 5 bases and J by 5 bases; unmatched bases: 4. Germline V gives CDR1 KGHDR, CDR2 SFDVKD. This CDR3 region has 14 residues. The CDR3 DNA reads as TGTGCCACCAGTGGGGACAGGTCCGATCAGCCCCAGCATTTT. Its protein product is CATSGDRSDQPQHF.

V usage is TRBV18 and J usage is TRBJ2-1; 11 nucleotides match TRBD2. Germline V gene sequence: CDR1 KGHSH, CDR2 LQKENI. The V segment lost 1 base and the J segment 7 bases; nucleotides outside the gene matches: 3. The CDR3 has 15 amino acids. The DNA for the CDR3 is TGTGCCAGCTCACCACTCCCTAGCGGGGGGAATGAGCAGTTCTTC. Amino acid sequence: CASSPLPSGGNEQFF.